The text below deals with one T cell receptor beta chain. Primers used in a second PCR of roughly 6 to 11 cycles were a sample-barcoded 5' primer and a J-beta primer mix. TCRdb re-derived calls from the 5' RACE reads in MiXCR, one entry per CDR3 protein. The data show 1.5 million to 2 million distinct CDR3 sequences, roughly 30% seen once. This entry is derived from a study of blood T cells in healthy people across ages. Turning to the study itself: For every two T cells, template switching captured about one barcoded beta molecule.

Germline values: CDR1 SGHTA, CDR2 FQGTGA. This CDR3 spans 15 amino acids. V lost 5 bases and J lost 7, with 18 bases in between. Sequenced sample: blood. The gene calls are TRBV7-3 and TRBJ2-1; perhaps TRBD2 as D (6 bases). The TCR comes from a woman aged 30 to 39 in good health. The CDR3 is CASSPKGRSRNEQFF. In DNA form, the CDR3 reads TGTGCCAGCAGCCCGAAGGGGAGGTCAAGGAATGAGCAGTTCTTC.